This T cell receptor beta chain was sequenced in a study of T cell changes during pregnancy in multiple sclerosis. Repertoires were generated with immunoSEQ multiplex PCR, while TCRdb's copy carries only in-frame clones and drops some. The table includes some 47,000 clones, 80% to 90% detected once. Germline CDR1 GTSNPN, CDR2 SVGIG (reference sequence). The CDR3 has 11 residues. This clone has more than one count but fewer than ten. V gene TRBV30 combines with J gene TRBJ2-7; TRBD2 aligns across 8 bases. This TCR was recovered from a female donor with multiple sclerosis, enrolled in a pregnancy study. The source was CD8+ T cells from peripheral blood mononuclear cells, collected in the second trimester of pregnancy. In nucleotides, the CDR3 is TGTGCAGTCGAGCGGGGGCCCGAGCAGTACTTC. Its protein is CAVERGPEQYF.